Sequencing of this TCR beta chain was carried out in a study of memory CD4+ T cells and cytomegalovirus serostatus. Single viable CD3+CD4+CD8-CD45RO+ cells were sorted as the memory CD4+ T cells. After thawing, CD4+ T cells were positively selected. Study conclusions and caveats: The CMV-associated TCR signature appears largely within the CD4+ memory repertoire.

Germline CDR1 reads MNHNS; CDR2 reads SASEGT. V was cut by 6 bases and J by 5 bases, with 14 bases left in between. The CDR3 loop spans 13 amino acids. With respect to this clone: Its specificity is not known.

In the authors' workflow: Out-of-frame sequences were removed, leaving a few million distinct TCRbeta sequences. Measured with immunoSEQ multiplex PCR; TCRdb has only the in-frame clones, and not every one. D and trimming were read from the DNA, whereas the V and J calls and clone size are those reported in that table. This sample carries 80,000 or so clones, 78% of them seen once, and the ten largest clones take around 2.6%. The sequence was collected from an adult in good health and CMV-seropositive. Sequenced: memory CD4+ T cells from blood. This chain joins TRBV6-1 and TRBJ2-7; no clear D gene. CDR3 coding DNA: TGTGCCAGCAGCCCCTATCCCCAGGACGAGCAGTACGTC. Residues: CASSPYPQDEQYV.